One sample yielded the 28 T cell receptor beta chains listed below, sequenced in a study of blood T cell repertoires in COVID-19. This table comes from immunoSEQ multiplex PCR, and its TCRdb copy is limited to in-frame clones, with some not included. Among roughly 500,000 clones listed, 85% to 90% were seen once. Sequencing was done on a sample of peripheral blood. Receptors originate from a man younger than 35 with COVID-19, enrolled during active disease.

This sequence joins TRBV28 and TRBJ2-6; 10 nucleotides match TRBD1. With V trimmed by 4 bases and J by 0 bases, 6 bases remained unmatched. Looked up from germline, CDR1 is MDHEN and CDR2 is SYDVKM. CDR3 length: 18 residues. DNA of the CDR3: TGTGCCAGCAGTTCGCCGGGACAGGGGAGCTCTGGGGCCAACGTCCTGACTTTC. It is translated as CASSSPGQGSSGANVLTF.

The genes are TRBV24-1 and TRBJ1-2, with unresolved D. The CDR3 is 14 amino acids. Germline V lookup: CDR1 KGHDR, CDR2 SFDVKD. V was pared by 4 bases and J by 8 bases, with 16 bases between. CDR3 loop: CATSDGTAPRGYTF. In DNA, the CDR3 is TGTGCCACCAGTGACGGCACAGCCCCCAGGGGCTACACCTTC.

In nucleotides, the CDR3 is TGTGCCAGACCCCGGGACAGCTTCCTTTACGAGCAGTACTTC. It is translated as CARPRDSFLYEQYF. This chain connects TRBV19 to TRBJ2-7, with 7 bases that match TRBD1. Germline V gene data show CDR1 as LNHDA and CDR2 as SQIVND (reference sequence). The CDR3 loop spans 14 amino acids. Trimming at V came to 9 bases and at J to 4 bases, leaving 12 bases not matched to a gene.

The chain couples TRBV6-1 to TRBJ1-1; no definite D call. Per the germline V gene, CDR1 is MNHNS and CDR2 is SASEGT. Trimming pared 3 bases from V and 1 base from J, leaving 12 bases between. The CDR3 extends over 15 amino acids. The CDR3 region is CASSEGFGGNTEAFF. The CDR3 bases are TGTGCCAGCAGTGAGGGGTTTGGAGGGAACACTGAAGCTTTCTTT.

This sequence joins TRBV5-6 and TRBJ1-6; tentative D call: TRBD1 (6 bases). CDR1 SGHDT and CDR2 YYEEEE come from the germline V gene. The germline V and J ends were trimmed by 3 bases and 6 bases, with 16 bases remaining between them. The CDR3 runs 16 residues. The CDR3 loop reads CASSSVQGRGNSPLHF. The CDR3 nucleotides are TGTGCCAGCAGCTCCGTACAGGGAAGAGGTAATTCACCCCTCCACTTT.

The CDR3: CASSFSGRFGTGELFF. The CDR3 nucleotides read TGTGCCAGCAGCTTTAGCGGGAGGTTTGGGACCGGGGAGCTGTTTTTT. J is TRBJ2-2 and V is TRBV7-9; 10 bases map to TRBD2. Trimming cost V 3 bases and J 5 bases; bases outside gene matches: 6. This CDR3 contains 16 residues. The germline V gene encodes CDR1 SEHNR and CDR2 FQNEAQ (reference sequence).

The chain joins TRBV19 to TRBJ1-5; TRBD1 matches 10 bases. The germline CDR1 and CDR2 sequences are LNHDA and SQIVND (reference sequence). This CDR3 contains 15 residues. V lost 6 bases and J lost 8; bases outside the gene matches: 10. CDR3 bases: TGTGCCAGTAGCAGACAGGGGGCGCAAGGGGAGCCCCAGCATTTT. It encodes CASSRQGAQGEPQHF.

This chain connects TRBV6-5 to TRBJ2-5, with D tentatively TRBD2 (5 bases). Germline CDR1 and CDR2: MNHEY and SVGAGI. V lost 5 bases and J lost 4, with 14 bases in between. There are 14 residues in the CDR3. In DNA, the CDR3 is TGTGCCAGCAGTAAAAGAGGGTGGGGAGAGACCCAGTACTTC. Translating gives CASSKRGWGETQYF.

The chain joins TRBV4-1 to TRBJ2-3; no clear D gene. The CDR3 is made up of 13 amino acids. Germline values: CDR1 MGHRA, CDR2 YSYEKL. V lost 3 bases to trimming and J lost 3 bases, with 7 bases between them. The CDR3 DNA follows: TGCGCCAGCAGCCATATCAGAACAGATACGCAGTATTTT. Translation gives CASSHIRTDTQYF.

The rearrangement uses TRBV10-1 and TRBJ1-1; D gene unclear. V lost 4 bases and J lost 8, with 8 bases in between. The CDR3 runs 11 residues. Germline V gene lookup returns CDR1 WNHNN and CDR2 SYGVQD (reference sequence). The DNA for the CDR3 is TGCGCCAGCAGTGGAGGCCAGGAAGCTTTCTTT. As protein: CASSGGQEAFF.

V gene TRBV28 combines with J gene TRBJ2-5, with a possible D match to TRBD1 (6 bases). This CDR3 is built from 13 residues. The germline V gene encodes CDR1 MDHEN and CDR2 SYDVKM. Trimming removed 3 bases at V and 5 bases at J, with 10 bases between. CDR3 bases: TGTGCCAGCAGTTTCAGGGGTGGGGAGACCCAGTACTTC. This codes for CASSFRGGETQYF.

The rearrangement uses TRBV12-3 or TRBV12-4 and TRBJ2-7; D perhaps matches TRBD1 (6 bases). The CDR3 covers 13 residues. The germline V and J ends were trimmed by 5 bases and 7 bases, with 15 bases remaining between them. CDR3 region: CASSPFRDTEQYF. For the CDR3, the DNA is TGTGCCAGCAGTCCGTTCCGGGACACTGAGCAGTACTTC.

The CDR3 here is CASSPSGGALTDTQYF. CDR3 DNA: TGTGCCAGTAGTCCCTCCGGCGGGGCCCTCACAGATACGCAGTATTTT. The rearrangement joins TRBV19 to TRBJ2-3, with D perhaps matching TRBD2 (6 bases). The germline CDR1 and CDR2 sequences are LNHDA and SQIVND (reference sequence). The CDR3 is made up of 16 amino acids. V dropped 5 bases and J dropped 2 bases, with 17 bases sitting between them.

The rearrangement links TRBV3-1 (or the pseudogene TRBV3-2) to TRBJ1-5; D is uncertain. This CDR3 spans 17 amino acids. V shed 0 bases and J shed 0 bases, with 12 bases lying between them. Germline CDR1 is LGHDT and CDR2 is YNNKEL (reference sequence). In DNA, the CDR3 is TGTGCCAGCAGCCAAGATTTTGGCGGGTATAGCAATCAGCCCCAGCATTTT. It translates to CASSQDFGGYSNQPQHF.

The V gene is TRBV2, the J gene TRBJ2-2; a weak D match, TRBD1 (6 bases). CDR3 size: 15 residues. In germline, CDR1 is SNHLY, CDR2 FYNNEI. V was clipped by 6 bases and J by 0 bases, with 11 bases between them. Here the CDR3 DNA reads TGTGCCAGCAGGCCGGACAGAACGAACACCGGGGAGCTGTTTTTT. Translating gives CASRPDRTNTGELFF.

The chain's CDR3 is CASRTGGRETQYF. CDR3 nucleotides: TGTGCCAGCAGAACAGGGGGACGAGAGACCCAGTACTTC. This chain uses TRBV2 with TRBJ2-5, with 8 bases matching TRBD1. The CDR3 is 13 amino acids. The germline V gene encodes CDR1 SNHLY and CDR2 FYNNEI. Trimming removed 6 bases from V and 4 bases from J; junction bases left unmatched: 4. The variable domain in full, with the rest retrieved from reference TRBV2 and TRBJ2-5, is EPEVTQTPSHQVTQMGQEVILRCVPISNHLYFYWYRQILGQKVEFLVSFYNNEISEKSEIFDDQFSVERPDGSNFTLKIRSTKLEDSAMYFCASRTGGRETQYFGPGTRLLVL.

V usage is TRBV19 and J usage is TRBJ2-2; TRBD1 is a possible D gene (6 bases). The V gene's germline CDR1 is LNHDA and CDR2 SQIVND (reference sequence). V was cut by 5 bases and J by 6 bases, with 13 bases left in between. This CDR3 contains 14 residues. As DNA, the CDR3 is TGTGCCAGTAGTGTACGACAGGTGGCCGGGGAGCTGTTTTTT. Translated, it gives CASSVRQVAGELFF.

V is TRBV13 and J is TRBJ2-3; 8 bases match TRBD1. Germline-derived CDR1 and CDR2 are PRHDT and FYEKMQ (reference sequence). The CDR3 runs to 14 residues. The junction had 5 bases not matched to a gene; V was cut back by 5 bases and J by 4 bases. In DNA, the CDR3 is TGTGCCAGCAGCGGAAGGACAGGGCCAGATACGCAGTATTTT. Translated, it gives CASSGRTGPDTQYF.

The chain has TRBV4-2 and TRBJ2-1; 8 bases fit TRBD2. Germline V CDR1 and CDR2: LGHNA, YNFKEQ. The junction had 10 bases not matched to a gene; V was cut back by 0 bases and J by 6 bases. CDR3 size: 17 residues. CDR3 DNA: TGTGCCAGCAGCCAAGAAGGGGGTCCCGGGACTAGCAATGAGCAGTTCTTC. It encodes CASSQEGGPGTSNEQFF.

The V gene is TRBV5-1, the J gene TRBJ2-3; D is ambiguous. Germline V gene sequence: CDR1 SGHRS, CDR2 YFSETQ. Trimming pared 6 bases from V and 2 bases from J, leaving 16 bases between. The CDR3 covers 15 residues. As DNA, the CDR3 is TGCGCCAGCACACCCCCGAAGAGCCACACAGATACGCAGTATTTT. Its translation is CASTPPKSHTDTQYF.

The chain couples TRBV2 to TRBJ2-1; TRBD2 matches 14 bases. The CDR3 runs to 14 residues. Losses at the gene ends were 7 bases for V and 10 bases for J; bases not matched to a gene: 6. In germline, CDR1 is SNHLY, CDR2 FYNNEI. The CDR3 DNA sequence: TGTGCCAGCACGGGACTAGCGGGAGCTGGCGAGCAGTTCTTC. Translation gives CASTGLAGAGEQFF.

The chain is built from TRBV19 and TRBJ1-2; D is unclear. Germline loops: CDR1 LNHDA, CDR2 SQIVND (reference sequence). The CDR3 runs 14 residues. The V and J ends lost 6 bases and 6 bases respectively, with 17 bases between them. The CDR3 DNA reads TGTGCCAGTAGCCCGAATAGAGGGTCTGATGGCTACACCTTC. Encoded protein: CASSPNRGSDGYTF.

This chain uses TRBV3-1 (or the pseudogene TRBV3-2) with TRBJ2-1; TRBD2 matches 9 bases. The CDR3 extends over 14 amino acids. Germline trimming cut 3 bases from V and 13 bases from J; bases unmatched to any gene: 10. Germline V lookup: CDR1 LGHDT, CDR2 YNNKEL (reference sequence). The CDR3 nucleotides read TGTGCCAGCAGCCAGGCCGGGACTAGCAGCCCCCAGTTCTTC. This gives the protein CASSQAGTSSPQFF.

This clone was recorded once. J is TRBJ2-3 and V is TRBV5-4, with 10 nucleotides matching TRBD2. V was pared by 3 bases and J by 5 bases, with 12 bases of the junction left unmatched. CDR3 size: 17 residues. Germline V gives CDR1 SGHNT, CDR2 YYREEE (reference sequence). CDR3 sequence: CASSSLAGAQIGDTQYF. CDR3 bases: TGTGCCAGCAGCTCTCTAGCGGGAGCCCAAATAGGAGATACGCAGTATTTT.

V usage is TRBV29-1 and J usage is TRBJ2-1; D possibly corresponds to TRBD2 (5 bases). The CDR3 totals 14 residues. The V end was cut by 6 bases, the J end by 0 bases, with 12 bases between. CDR1 and CDR2 (germline): SQVTM, ANQGSEA. The CDR3 DNA reads TGCAGCGTCCGGGGTCTACGCTCCTACAATGAGCAGTTCTTC. This translates into CSVRGLRSYNEQFF.

The genes are TRBV9 and TRBJ2-1, with 8 positions matching TRBD2. In germline, CDR1 is SGDLS, CDR2 YYNGEE. This CDR3 is 15 amino acids long. Unmatched junction bases numbered 4, after V lost 0 bases and J lost 5 bases. The DNA of the CDR3 is TGTGCCAGCAGCGTAGGTGTTAGCGGGAACAATGAGCAGTTCTTC. Its translation is CASSVGVSGNNEQFF.

The chain carries TRBV5-8 and TRBJ1-4; TRBD1 agrees at 8 bases. The CDR3 spans 14 residues. CDR1 and CDR2 from the germline V gene are SGHTS and YDEGEE. The V gene end was trimmed by 0 bases and the J gene end by 6 bases; junction bases not matched to a gene: 1. This chain's CDR3 is CASSLGTGYEKLFF. CDR3 sequence (DNA): TGTGCCAGCAGCTTGGGGACAGGGTATGAAAAACTGTTTTTT.

This clone was found a few times. The chain couples TRBV18 to TRBJ1-1, with TRBD1 identical over 7 bases. CDR3 length: 14 residues. Germline assignment: CDR1 KGHSH and CDR2 LQKENI. J was trimmed by 11 bases and V by 3 bases; bases with no gene match: 12. Here the CDR3 DNA reads TGTGCCAGCTCACCTGACAGGGCCCTATTAAGGGCTTTCTTT. It specifies CASSPDRALLRAFF.